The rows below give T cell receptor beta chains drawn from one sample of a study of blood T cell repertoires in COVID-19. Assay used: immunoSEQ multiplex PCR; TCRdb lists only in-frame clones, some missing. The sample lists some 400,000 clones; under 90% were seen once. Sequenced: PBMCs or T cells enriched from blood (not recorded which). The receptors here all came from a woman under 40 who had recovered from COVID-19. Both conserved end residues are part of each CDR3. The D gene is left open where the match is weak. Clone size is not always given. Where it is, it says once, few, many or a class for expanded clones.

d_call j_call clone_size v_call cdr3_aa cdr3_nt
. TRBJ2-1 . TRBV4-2 CASSQVRTTRGSGGVSSYNEQFF TGTGCCAGCAGCCAAGTAAGGACCACAAGGGGTAGCGGCGGGGTAAGCTCCTACAATGAGCAGTTCTTC
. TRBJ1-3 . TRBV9 CASSVAAGAGNTIYF TGTGCCAGCAGCGTAGCAGCGGGGGCTGGAAACACCATATATTTT
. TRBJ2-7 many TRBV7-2 CASSLVGALYEQYF TGTGCCAGCAGCTTAGTTGGGGCCCTGTACGAGCAGTACTTC
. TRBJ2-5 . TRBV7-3 CASSPTKLQETQYF TGTGCCAGCAGCCCGACAAAACTGCAAGAGACCCAGTACTTC
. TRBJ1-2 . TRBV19 CASSTRSRDYGYTF TGTGCCAGTAGTACCAGAAGTCGGGACTATGGCTACACCTTC
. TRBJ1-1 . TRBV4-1 CASSPAGVYTEAFF TGCGCCAGCAGCCCCGCGGGGGTGTACACTGAAGCTTTCTTT
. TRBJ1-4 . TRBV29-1 CSARSGTDGMSKLFF TGCAGCGCCCGAAGCGGGACCGATGGAATGAGCAAACTGTTTTTT
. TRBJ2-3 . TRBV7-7 CASSLGTKGDTQYF TGTGCCAGCAGCTTAGGGACCAAGGGGGATACGCAGTATTTT
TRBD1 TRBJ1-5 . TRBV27 CASAGQGTLRSQHF TGTGCCAGCGCCGGACAGGGGACTTTGAGGTCCCAGCATTTT
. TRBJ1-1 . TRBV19 CASRTGNTEAFF TGTGCCAGTAGGACGGGAAACACTGAAGCTTTCTTT
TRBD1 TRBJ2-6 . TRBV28 CASSTGTGGGANVLTF TGTGCCAGCAGTACCGGGACAGGAGGTGGGGCCAACGTCCTGACTTTC
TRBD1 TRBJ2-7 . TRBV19 CASSMDRVAVDEQYF TGTGCCAGTAGTATGGACAGGGTAGCAGTGGACGAGCAGTACTTC
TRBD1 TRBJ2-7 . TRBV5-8 CASGDRVPYEQYF TGTGCCAGCGGCGACAGGGTTCCCTACGAGCAGTACTTC
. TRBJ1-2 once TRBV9 CASSVSRGYGYTF TGTGCCAGCAGCGTCTCTCGGGGCTATGGCTACACCTTC
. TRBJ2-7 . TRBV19 CASRDPGTTYEQYF TGTGCCAGTAGGGATCCCGGGACAACCTACGAGCAGTACTTC
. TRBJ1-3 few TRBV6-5 CASRQAHSGNTIYF TGTGCCAGCAGGCAGGCTCACTCTGGAAACACCATATATTTT
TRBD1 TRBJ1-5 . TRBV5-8 CASSLADRSNQPQHF TGTGCCAGCAGCTTGGCGGACAGGAGCAATCAGCCCCAGCATTTT